This T cell receptor beta chain comes out of a study of T cell changes during pregnancy in multiple sclerosis. The CDR3 sequence is 13 residues long. CDR1 is KGHSH and CDR2 is LQKENI in the germline V gene. The V and J ends lost 1 base and 7 bases, in that order; junction bases with no gene match: 3. Measured with immunoSEQ multiplex PCR; TCRdb has only the in-frame clones, and not every one. The data show approximately 61,000 clones, roughly nine tenths seen once. The receptor was derived from a female donor in good health, enrolled as a control in a pregnancy study. Sequencing was performed on peripheral blood, taken in the first trimester of pregnancy. The rearrangement uses TRBV18 and TRBJ1-1; the match to TRBD1 covers 7 bases. CDR3 in amino acids: CASSPRQGVEAFF. The CDR3 region has the DNA TGTGCCAGCTCACCACGTCAGGGGGTTGAAGCTTTCTTT.